Given below is one T cell receptor beta chain in context. The antigen remains unidentified. It was focal radiation plus CTLA-4 blockade with ipilimumab that patients with chemo-refractory metastatic non-small-cell lung cancer received. This sample was taken from a study of radiotherapy plus CTLA-4 blockade in lung cancer. For the study at large: Objective responses were recorded in about 18% of patients, with disease control recorded in 25% to 35%.

General study results and limits: Researchers report tumor-derived TCR clones expanding in blood after radiotherapy plus ipilimumab.

Assay: immunoSEQ multiplex PCR; the TCRdb copy retains only in-frame clones and omits some. The data show about 40,000 clones, about 86% seen once. CDR1 and CDR2 from the germline V gene are SGHDT and YYEEEE. This CDR3 comprises 13 residues. Trimming shortened V by 3 bases and J by 0 bases, and 6 bases separated the two germline ends. This TCR was recovered from a human donor with non-small cell lung cancer whose response to radiotherapy plus ipilimumab could not be evaluated. The material was peripheral blood, obtained from a patient treated with radiotherapy plus ipilimumab. This chain connects TRBV5-6 to TRBJ2-5; D gene ambiguous. The CDR3 reads CASSYEYQETQYF. As DNA, the CDR3 is TGTGCCAGCAGCTACGAGTACCAAGAGACCCAGTACTTC. Complete variable domain (other parts from reference TRBV5-6 and TRBJ2-5): DAGVTQSPTHLIKTRGQQVTLRCSPKSGHDTVSWYQQALGQGPQFIFQYYEEEERQRGNFPDRFSGHQFPNYSSELNVNALLLGDSALYLCASSYEYQETQYFGPGTRLLVL.